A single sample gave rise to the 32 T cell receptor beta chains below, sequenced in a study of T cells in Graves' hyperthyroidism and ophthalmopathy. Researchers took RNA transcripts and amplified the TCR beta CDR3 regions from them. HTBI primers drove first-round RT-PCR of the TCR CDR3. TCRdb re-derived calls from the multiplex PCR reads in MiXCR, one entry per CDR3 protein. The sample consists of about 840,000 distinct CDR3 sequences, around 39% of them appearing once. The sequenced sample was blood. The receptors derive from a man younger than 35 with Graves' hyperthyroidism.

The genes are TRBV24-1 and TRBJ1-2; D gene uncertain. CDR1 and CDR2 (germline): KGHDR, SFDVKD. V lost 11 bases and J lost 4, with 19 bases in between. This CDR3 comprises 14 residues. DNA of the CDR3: TGTGCCAGCTCACCACCATCGCCTTCCTATGGCTACACCTTC. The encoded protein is CASSPPSPSYGYTF.

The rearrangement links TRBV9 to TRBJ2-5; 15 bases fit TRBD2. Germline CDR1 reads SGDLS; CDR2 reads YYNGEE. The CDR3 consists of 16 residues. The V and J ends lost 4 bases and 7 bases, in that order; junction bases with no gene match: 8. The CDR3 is CASSSWTSGGGGTQYF. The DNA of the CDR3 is TGTGCCAGCAGCTCGTGGACTAGCGGGGGGGGAGGGACCCAGTACTTC.

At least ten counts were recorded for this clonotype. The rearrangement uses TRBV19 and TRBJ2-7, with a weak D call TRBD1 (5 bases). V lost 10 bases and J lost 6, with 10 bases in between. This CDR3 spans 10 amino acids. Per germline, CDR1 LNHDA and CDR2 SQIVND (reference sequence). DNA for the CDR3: TGTGCCACCAGGGCTGGCGAGCAGTACTTC. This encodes CATRAGEQYF.

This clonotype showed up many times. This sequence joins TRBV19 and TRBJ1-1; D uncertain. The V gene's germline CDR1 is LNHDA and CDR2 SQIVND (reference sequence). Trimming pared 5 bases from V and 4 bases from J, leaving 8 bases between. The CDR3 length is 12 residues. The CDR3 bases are TGTGCCAGTAGTCCGGGTATCACTGAAGCTTTCTTT. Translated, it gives CASSPGITEAFF.

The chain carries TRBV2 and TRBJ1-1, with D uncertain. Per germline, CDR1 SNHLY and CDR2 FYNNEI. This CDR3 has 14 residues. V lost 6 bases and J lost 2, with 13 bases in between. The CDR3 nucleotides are TGTGCCAGCAGGCGAACTCTTTATAACACTGAAGCTTTCTTT. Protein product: CASRRTLYNTEAFF.

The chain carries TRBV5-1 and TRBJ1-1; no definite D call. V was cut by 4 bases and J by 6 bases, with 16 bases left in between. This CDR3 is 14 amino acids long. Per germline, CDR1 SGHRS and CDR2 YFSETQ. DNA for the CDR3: TGCGCCAGCAGCACCGACACGGGCCCCGCTGAAGCTTTCTTT. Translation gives CASSTDTGPAEAFF.

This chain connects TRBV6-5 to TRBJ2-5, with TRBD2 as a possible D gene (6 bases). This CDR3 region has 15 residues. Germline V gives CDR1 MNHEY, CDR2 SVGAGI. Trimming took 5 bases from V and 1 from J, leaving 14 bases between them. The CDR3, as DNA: TGTGCCAGCAGTCGCCGCCGGGACTCCCAAGAGACCCAGTACTTC. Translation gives CASSRRRDSQETQYF.

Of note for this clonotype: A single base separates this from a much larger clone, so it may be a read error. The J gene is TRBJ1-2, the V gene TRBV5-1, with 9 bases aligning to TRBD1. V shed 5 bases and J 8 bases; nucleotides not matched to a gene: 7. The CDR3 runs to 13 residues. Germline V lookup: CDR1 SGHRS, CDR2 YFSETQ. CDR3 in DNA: TGCGCCAGCAGTCGGACAGGGGACAACGGCTACACCTTC. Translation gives CASSRTGDNGYTF. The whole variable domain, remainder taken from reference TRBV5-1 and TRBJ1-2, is KAGVTQTPRYLIKTRGQQVTLSCSPISGHRSVSWYQQTPGQGLQFLFEYFSETQRNKGNFPGRFSGRQFSNSRSEMNVSTLELGDSALYLCASSRTGDNGYTFGSGTRLTVV.

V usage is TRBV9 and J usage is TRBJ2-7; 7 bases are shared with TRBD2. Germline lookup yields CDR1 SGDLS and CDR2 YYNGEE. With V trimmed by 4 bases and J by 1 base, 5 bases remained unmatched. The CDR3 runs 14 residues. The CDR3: CASSSPAGSYEQYF. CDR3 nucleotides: TGTGCCAGCAGCTCCCCAGCGGGGTCCTACGAGCAGTACTTC.

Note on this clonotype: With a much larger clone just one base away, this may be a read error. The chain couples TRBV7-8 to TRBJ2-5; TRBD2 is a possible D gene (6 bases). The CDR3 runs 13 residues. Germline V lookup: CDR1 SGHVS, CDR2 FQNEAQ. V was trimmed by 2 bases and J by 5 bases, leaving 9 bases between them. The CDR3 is CASSLWGDETQYF. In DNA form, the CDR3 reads TGTGCCAGCAGCTTATGGGGGGACGAGACCCAGTACTTC. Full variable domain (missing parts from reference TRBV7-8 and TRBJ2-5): GAGVSQSPRYKVAKRGQDVALRCDPISGHVSLFWYQQALGQGPEFLTYFQNEAQLDKSGLPSDRFFAERPEGSVSTLKIQRTQQEDSAVYLCASSLWGDETQYFGPGTRLLVL.

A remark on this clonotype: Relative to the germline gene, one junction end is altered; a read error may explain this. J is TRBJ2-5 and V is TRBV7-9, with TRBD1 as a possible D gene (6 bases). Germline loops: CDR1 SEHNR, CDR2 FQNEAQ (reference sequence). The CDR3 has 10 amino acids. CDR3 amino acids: CASSLERQDF. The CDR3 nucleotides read TGTGCCAGCAGCTTGGAGAGACAGGATTTC. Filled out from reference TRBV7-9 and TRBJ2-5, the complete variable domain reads DTGVSQNPRHKITKRGQNVTFRCDPISEHNRLYWYRQTLGQGPEFLTYFQNEAQLEKSRLLSDRFSAERPKGSFSTLEIQRTEQGDSAMYLCASSLERQDFGPGTRLLVL.

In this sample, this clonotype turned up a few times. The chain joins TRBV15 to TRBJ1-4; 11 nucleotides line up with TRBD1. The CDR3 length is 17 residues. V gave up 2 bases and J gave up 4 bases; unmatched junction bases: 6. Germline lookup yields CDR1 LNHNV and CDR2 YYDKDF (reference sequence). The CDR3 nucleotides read TGTGCCACCAGCAGACGCCGGGACAGGGGGTATAATGAAAAACTGTTTTTT. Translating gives CATSRRRDRGYNEKLFF.

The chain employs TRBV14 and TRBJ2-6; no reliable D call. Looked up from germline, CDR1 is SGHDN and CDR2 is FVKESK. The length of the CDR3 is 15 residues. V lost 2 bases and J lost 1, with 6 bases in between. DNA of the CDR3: TGTGCCAGCAGCCAACTACATTCTGGGGCCAACGTCCTGACTTTC. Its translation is CASSQLHSGANVLTF.

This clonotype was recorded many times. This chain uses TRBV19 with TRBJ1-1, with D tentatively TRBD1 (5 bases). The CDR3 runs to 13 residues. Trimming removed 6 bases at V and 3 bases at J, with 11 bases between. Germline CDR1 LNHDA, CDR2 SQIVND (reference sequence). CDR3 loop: CASSGAQDTEAFF. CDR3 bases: TGTGCCAGTAGCGGGGCGCAGGACACTGAAGCTTTCTTT. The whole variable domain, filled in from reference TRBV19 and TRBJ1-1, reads DGGITQSPKYLFRKEGQNVTLSCEQNLNHDAMYWYRQDPGQGLRLIYYSQIVNDFQKGDIAEGYSVSREKKESFPLTVTSAQKNPTAFYLCASSGAQDTEAFFGQGTRLTVV.

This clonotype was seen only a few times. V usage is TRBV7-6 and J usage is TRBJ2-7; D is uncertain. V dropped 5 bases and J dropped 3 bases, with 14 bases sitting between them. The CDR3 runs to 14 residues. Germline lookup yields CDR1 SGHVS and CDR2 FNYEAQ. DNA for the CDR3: TGTGCCAGCAGCCCGAGGTCCGCCTTCTACGAGCAGTACTTC. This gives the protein CASSPRSAFYEQYF. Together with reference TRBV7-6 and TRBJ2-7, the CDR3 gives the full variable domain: GAGVSQSPRYKVTKRGQDVALRCDPISGHVSLYWYRQALGQGPEFLTYFNYEAQQDKSGLPNDRFSAERPEGSISTLTIQRTEQRDSAMYRCASSPRSAFYEQYFGPGTRLTVT.

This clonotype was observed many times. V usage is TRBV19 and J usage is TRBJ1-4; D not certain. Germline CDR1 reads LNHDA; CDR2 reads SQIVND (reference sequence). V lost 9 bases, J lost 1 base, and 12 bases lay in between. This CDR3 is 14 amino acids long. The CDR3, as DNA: TGTGCCAGCTCACTGGCGGAAACTAATGAAAAACTGTTTTTT. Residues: CASSLAETNEKLFF. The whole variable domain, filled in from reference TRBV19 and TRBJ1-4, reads DGGITQSPKYLFRKEGQNVTLSCEQNLNHDAMYWYRQDPGQGLRLIYYSQIVNDFQKGDIAEGYSVSREKKESFPLTVTSAQKNPTAFYLCASSLAETNEKLFFGSGTQLSVL.

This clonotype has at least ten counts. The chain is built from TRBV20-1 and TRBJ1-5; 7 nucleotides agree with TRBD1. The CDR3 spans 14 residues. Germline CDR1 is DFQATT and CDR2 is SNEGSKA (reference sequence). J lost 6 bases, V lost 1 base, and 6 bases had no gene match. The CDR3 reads CSARAGTDIQPQHF. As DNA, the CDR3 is TGCAGTGCTAGAGCCGGGACAGATATTCAGCCCCAGCATTTT.

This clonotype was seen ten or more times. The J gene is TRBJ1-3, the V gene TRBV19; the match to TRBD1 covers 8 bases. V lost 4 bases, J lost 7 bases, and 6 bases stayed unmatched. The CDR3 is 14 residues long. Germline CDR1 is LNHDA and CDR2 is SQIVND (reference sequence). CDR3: CASSTGTGRNTIYF. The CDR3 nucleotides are TGTGCCAGTAGTACGGGGACAGGTCGGAACACCATATATTTT.

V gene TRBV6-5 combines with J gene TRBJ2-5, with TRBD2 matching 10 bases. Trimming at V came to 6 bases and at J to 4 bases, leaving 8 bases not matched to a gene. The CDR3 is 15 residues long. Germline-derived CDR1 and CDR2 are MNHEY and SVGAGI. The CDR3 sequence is CASSRAGGPLETQYF. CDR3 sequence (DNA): TGTGCCAGCAGCCGAGCGGGAGGGCCGCTAGAGACCCAGTACTTC.

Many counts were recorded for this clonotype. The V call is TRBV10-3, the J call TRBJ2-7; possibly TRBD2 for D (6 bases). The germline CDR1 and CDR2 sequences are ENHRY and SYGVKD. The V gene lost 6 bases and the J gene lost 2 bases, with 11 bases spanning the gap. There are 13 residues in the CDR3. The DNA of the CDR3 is TGTGCCATCAGGCGGGACGGTACCTACGAGCAGTACTTC. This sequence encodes CAIRRDGTYEQYF.

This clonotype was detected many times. The CDR3, as DNA: TGTGCCATCAGTGAGCCGAATAGGCGAGGTACAGGGTCCGAAGCTTTCTTT. Its protein product is CAISEPNRRGTGSEAFF. The J gene is TRBJ1-1, the V gene TRBV10-3, with D perhaps matching TRBD1 (6 bases). Per germline, CDR1 ENHRY and CDR2 SYGVKD. V was pared by 2 bases and J by 8 bases, with 24 bases between. The CDR3 is 17 residues long.

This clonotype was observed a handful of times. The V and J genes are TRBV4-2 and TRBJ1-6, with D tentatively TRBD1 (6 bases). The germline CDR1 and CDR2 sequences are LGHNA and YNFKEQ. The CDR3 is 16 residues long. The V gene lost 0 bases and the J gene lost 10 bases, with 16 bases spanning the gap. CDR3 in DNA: TGTGCCAGCAGCCAAGATCAACGGGGGGCTAAATCACCCCTCCACTTT. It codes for CASSQDQRGAKSPLHF.

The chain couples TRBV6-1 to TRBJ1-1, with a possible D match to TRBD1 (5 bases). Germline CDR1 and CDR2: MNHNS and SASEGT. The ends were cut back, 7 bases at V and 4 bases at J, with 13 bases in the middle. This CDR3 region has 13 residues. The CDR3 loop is CASTLPGRTEAFF. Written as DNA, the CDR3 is TGTGCCAGCACCCTCCCAGGGCGCACTGAAGCTTTCTTT.

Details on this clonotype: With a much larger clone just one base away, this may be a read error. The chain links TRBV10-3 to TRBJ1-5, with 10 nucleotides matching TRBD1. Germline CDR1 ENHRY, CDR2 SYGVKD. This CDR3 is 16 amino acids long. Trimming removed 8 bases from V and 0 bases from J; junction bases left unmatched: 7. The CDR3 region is CAIGSGTGDSNQPQHF. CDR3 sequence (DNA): TGTGCCATCGGTTCCGGGACAGGGGATAGCAATCAGCCCCAGCATTTT.

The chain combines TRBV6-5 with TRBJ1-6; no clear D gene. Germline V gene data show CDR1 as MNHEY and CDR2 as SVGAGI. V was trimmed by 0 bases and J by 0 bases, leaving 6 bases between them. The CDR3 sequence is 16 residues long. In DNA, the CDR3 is TGTGCCAGCAGTTACTCCTGGAGCTCCTATAATTCACCCCTCCACTTT. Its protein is CASSYSWSSYNSPLHF.

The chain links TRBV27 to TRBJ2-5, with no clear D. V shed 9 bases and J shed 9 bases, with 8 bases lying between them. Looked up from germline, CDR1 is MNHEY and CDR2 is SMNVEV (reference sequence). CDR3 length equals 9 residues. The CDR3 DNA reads TGTGCCAGAAGAGACGCCCAGTACTTC. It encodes CARRDAQYF.

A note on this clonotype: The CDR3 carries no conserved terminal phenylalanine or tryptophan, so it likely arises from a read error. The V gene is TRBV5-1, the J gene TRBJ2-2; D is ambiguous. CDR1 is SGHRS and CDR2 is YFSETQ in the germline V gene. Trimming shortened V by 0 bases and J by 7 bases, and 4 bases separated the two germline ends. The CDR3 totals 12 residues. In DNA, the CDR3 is TGCGCCAGCAGCTTGGTTTACGGGGAGCTGTTTCTT. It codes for CASSLVYGELFL.

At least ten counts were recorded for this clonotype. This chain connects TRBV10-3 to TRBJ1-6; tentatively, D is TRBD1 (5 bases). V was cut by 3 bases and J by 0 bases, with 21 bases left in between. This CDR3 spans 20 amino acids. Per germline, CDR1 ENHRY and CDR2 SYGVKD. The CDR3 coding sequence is TGTGCCATCAGTGACGGGGGAGAGAATTTTGAAGGCTCCTATAATTCACCCCTCCACTTT. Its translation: CAISDGGENFEGSYNSPLHF.

The CDR3, as DNA: TGTGCCAGCAGCTTGGCCGTCAGGGGCACTGAAGCTTTCTTT. Protein product: CASSLAVRGTEAFF. The chain links TRBV7-8 to TRBJ1-1, with D tentatively TRBD1 (6 bases). The V and J ends lost 3 bases and 4 bases respectively, with 12 bases between them. The germline CDR1 and CDR2 sequences are SGHVS and FQNEAQ. The CDR3 covers 14 residues.

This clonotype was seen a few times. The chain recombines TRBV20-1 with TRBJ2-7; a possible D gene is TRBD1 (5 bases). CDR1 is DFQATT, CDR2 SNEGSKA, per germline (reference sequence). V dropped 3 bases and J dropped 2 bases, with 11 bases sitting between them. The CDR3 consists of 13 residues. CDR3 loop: CSARRPGTYEQYF. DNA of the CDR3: TGCAGTGCTAGGCGGCCAGGGACCTACGAGCAGTACTTC.

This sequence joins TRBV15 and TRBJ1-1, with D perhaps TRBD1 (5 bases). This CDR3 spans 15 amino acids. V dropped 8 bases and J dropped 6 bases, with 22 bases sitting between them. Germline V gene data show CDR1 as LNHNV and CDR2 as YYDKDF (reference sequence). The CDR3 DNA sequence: TGTGCCACCTCCGGGAGGGGTGGGGTATTGGCTGAAGCTTTCTTT. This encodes CATSGRGGVLAEAFF.

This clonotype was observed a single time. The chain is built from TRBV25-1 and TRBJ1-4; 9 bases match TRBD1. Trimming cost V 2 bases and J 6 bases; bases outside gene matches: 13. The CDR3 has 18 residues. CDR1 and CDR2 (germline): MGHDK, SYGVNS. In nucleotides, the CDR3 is TGTGCCAGCAGTGAAAGGTTGGACGAACAGGGGGCAGATGAAAAACTGTTTTTT. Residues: CASSERLDEQGADEKLFF.